The 24 T cell receptor beta chains below were found in one sample sequenced in a study of T cells in Graves' hyperthyroidism and ophthalmopathy. Amplification yielded TCR beta CDR3 regions, with RNA transcripts as the source. HTBI primers were used for first-round RT-PCR of the TCR CDR3. TCRdb reanalysed the multiplex PCR reads using MiXCR and keeps one entry per CDR3 protein. Altogether around 620,000 distinct CDR3 sequences are present, around 16% being singletons, with the ten largest covering around 4%. Sequencing was done on a sample of blood. Every receptor here comes from a woman under 40 with Graves' hyperthyroidism.

V is TRBV7-6 and J is TRBJ2-7; D is unclear. V was shortened by 0 bases and J by 5 bases, with 11 bases between the two germline ends. CDR3 length: 14 amino acids. Germline CDR1 reads SGHVS; CDR2 reads FNYEAQ. As DNA, the CDR3 is TGTGCCAGCAGCTTAGCTTCTGGGAACGACGAGCAGTACTTC. It translates to CASSLASGNDEQYF.

Many counts were recorded for this clonotype. The V and J genes are TRBV6-1 and TRBJ2-5, with 7 bases identical to TRBD1. Germline V gene sequence: CDR1 MNHNS, CDR2 SASEGT. V was pared by 9 bases and J by 7 bases, with 14 bases of the junction left unmatched. The CDR3 spans 14 residues. This chain's CDR3 is CASAPTGEKVTQYF. The CDR3 DNA reads as TGTGCCAGTGCACCAACAGGGGAAAAAGTGACCCAGTACTTC.

This clonotype was counted at least ten times. The chain has TRBV30 and TRBJ2-7, with 7 bases fitting TRBD1. J lost 0 bases, V lost 3 bases, and 8 bases had no gene match. Per the germline V gene, CDR1 is GTSNPN and CDR2 is SVGIG (reference sequence). CDR3 length equals 15 residues. The CDR3 sequence: CAWRMGQPTSYEQYF. The DNA of the CDR3 is TGTGCCTGGAGAATGGGACAGCCAACCTCCTACGAGCAGTACTTC.

In its sample, this clonotype was seen a few times. A read error is possible here, since a much larger clone lies one base away. The J gene is TRBJ1-1, the V gene TRBV2; D is ambiguous. The germline gives CDR1 SNHLY, CDR2 FYNNEI. V was pared by 3 bases and J by 4 bases, with 12 bases between. CDR3 length equals 14 residues. CDR3 sequence reads: CASSDYVRPTEAFF. The CDR3 DNA follows: TGTGCCAGCAGTGACTACGTGAGACCCACTGAAGCTTTCTTT.

This clonotype has more than one count but fewer than ten. The rearrangement joins TRBV12-3 or TRBV12-4 to TRBJ1-6; 9 bases are a match to TRBD1. Germline trimming cut 3 bases from V and 11 bases from J; bases unmatched to any gene: 2. CDR3 length: 13 residues. CDR3 loop: CASSFGTGTPLHF. CDR3 nucleotides: TGTGCCAGCAGTTTCGGGACAGGGACACCCCTCCACTTT.

As DNA, the CDR3 is TGTGCCAGCAGTTACTCGAATAGGGGAACCTCCTACGAGCAGTACTTC. Translation gives CASSYSNRGTSYEQYF. The chain employs TRBV6-9 and TRBJ2-7, with a tentative D call TRBD1 (5 bases). The CDR3 extends over 16 amino acids. V dropped 3 bases and J dropped 0 bases, with 15 bases sitting between them. CDR1 is MNHGY and CDR2 is SVAAGI in the germline V gene.

In this sample, this clonotype turned up many times. This chain uses TRBV30 with TRBJ1-2; 9 bases match TRBD1. Germline V gene data show CDR1 as GTSNPN and CDR2 as SVGIG (reference sequence). The J segment lost 6 bases and the V segment lost 3 bases, leaving 5 bases of the junction unmatched. CDR3 length equals 13 residues. Here the CDR3 DNA reads TGTGCCTGGAGCGAAGGGGACAGGGATGGCTACACCTTC. Translation gives CAWSEGDRDGYTF.

This clonotype has at least ten counts. The genes are TRBV28 and TRBJ1-1; no reliable D call. Per germline, CDR1 MDHEN and CDR2 SYDVKM. CDR3 length equals 14 residues. Trimming pared 7 bases from V and 1 base from J, leaving 13 bases between. CDR3 region: CASIARTANTEAFF. CDR3 coding DNA: TGTGCCAGCATCGCACGGACGGCGAACACTGAAGCTTTCTTT.

This clonotype was observed at least ten times. CDR3: CASSLAGGTGEQFF. The DNA for the CDR3 is TGTGCCAGCAGCTTGGCCGGGGGGACGGGGGAGCAGTTCTTC. This chain connects TRBV5-8 to TRBJ2-1; 7 bases fit TRBD2. The germline V gene has CDR1 SGHTS and CDR2 YDEGEE. V gave up 0 bases and J gave up 10 bases; unmatched junction bases: 7. The CDR3 runs 14 residues.

The rearrangement joins TRBV6-1 to TRBJ1-5; tentatively, D is TRBD1 (5 bases). The CDR3 spans 16 residues. Germline values: CDR1 MNHNS, CDR2 SASEGT. With 3 bases removed from V and 6 bases from J, the gap between germline ends came to 18 bases. CDR3 DNA: TGTGCCAGCAGTGATACGCGGGGGGATGGGGGTCAGCCCCAGCATTTT. This translates into CASSDTRGDGGQPQHF.

This clonotype occurred many times. The chain joins TRBV7-2 to TRBJ1-1; D is unresolved. Looked up from germline, CDR1 is SGHTA and CDR2 is FQGNSA. V was cut by 1 base and J by 8 bases, with 11 bases left in between. This CDR3 is 13 amino acids long. In nucleotides, the CDR3 is TGTGCCAGCAGCTTAGGAGTAGGTTTAGAAGCTTTCTTT. It is translated as CASSLGVGLEAFF.

This clonotype was found many times. The rearrangement joins TRBV20-1 to TRBJ1-2, with TRBD1 identical over 7 bases. Trimming at V came to 5 bases and at J to 1 base, leaving 7 bases not matched to a gene. CDR1 is DFQATT, CDR2 SNEGSKA, per germline (reference sequence). CDR3 length: 14 amino acids. The CDR3 nucleotides read TGCAGTGCTGCCGGGACAGCGGATAACTATGGCTACACCTTC. Translation: CSAAGTADNYGYTF.

The rearrangement links TRBV27 to TRBJ2-5; TRBD1 is a possible D gene (6 bases). Germline-derived CDR1 and CDR2 are MNHEY and SMNVEV (reference sequence). This CDR3 contains 15 residues. Trimming removed 3 bases from V and 4 bases from J, with 15 bases in between. The CDR3 is CASSFGRGSGETQYF. The CDR3 DNA is TGTGCCAGCAGTTTCGGCAGGGGCTCGGGAGAGACCCAGTACTTC.

This clonotype has a count of ten or more. The chain recombines TRBV27 with TRBJ1-6; 9 positions agree with TRBD1. Germline lookup yields CDR1 MNHEY and CDR2 SMNVEV (reference sequence). With 6 bases clipped from V and 4 bases from J, the junction kept 1 base outside the gene matches. This CDR3 is 14 amino acids long. The CDR3, as DNA: TGTGCCAGCAGGGGACAGGGTTATAATTCACCCCTCCACTTT. Its protein product is CASRGQGYNSPLHF.

In this sample, this clonotype turned up a few times. The chain joins TRBV3-1 to TRBJ1-3, with D perhaps matching TRBD1 (5 bases). The CDR3 sequence is 17 residues long. V lost 5 bases to trimming and J lost 0 bases, with 17 bases between them. Germline V gives CDR1 LGHDT, CDR2 YNNKEL (reference sequence). The CDR3 coding sequence is TGTGCCAGCAGCATAACACCGGGACCGAGCTCTGGAAACACCATATATTTT. Residues: CASSITPGPSSGNTIYF.

V and J are TRBV12-3 or TRBV12-4 and TRBJ1-3; TRBD1 might be the D (5 bases). Trimming removed 3 bases from V and 2 bases from J, with 14 bases in between. The CDR3 spans 16 residues. As DNA, the CDR3 is TGTGCCAGCAGTTTTAGGTTCTGGGGGGCTGGAAACACCATATATTTT. This translates into CASSFRFWGAGNTIYF.

The table lists this clonotype with a few counts. The V and J genes are TRBV7-2 and TRBJ2-1; 7 bases match TRBD2. CDR1 is SGHTA and CDR2 is FQGNSA in the germline V gene. The CDR3 runs 16 residues. V lost 9 bases and J lost 8; bases outside the gene matches: 19. CDR3 DNA: TGTGCCAGTAGTATAGGGAGGGGCGGTCGGGGAGATGAGCAGTTCTTC. This gives the protein CASSIGRGGRGDEQFF.

This clonotype has just a few counts. The CDR3 is CSASTLQGMGGLYNEQFF. The DNA for the CDR3 is TGCAGTGCTAGTACCCTACAGGGAATGGGAGGTCTCTACAATGAGCAGTTCTTC. The chain combines TRBV20-1 with TRBJ2-1; TRBD1 or TRBD2 may be the D gene (6 bases each). CDR3 size: 18 residues. The ends were cut back, 3 bases at V and 3 bases at J, with 24 bases in the middle. Looked up from germline, CDR1 is DFQATT and CDR2 is SNEGSKA (reference sequence).

This chain connects TRBV7-2 to TRBJ2-1; TRBD2 agrees at 9 bases. The V and J ends lost 5 bases and 4 bases, in that order; junction bases with no gene match: 9. CDR3 length: 16 amino acids. Per germline, CDR1 SGHTA and CDR2 FQGNSA. CDR3 amino acids: CASSPVAGVGYNEQFF. As DNA, the CDR3 is TGTGCCAGCAGCCCCGTAGCGGGAGTTGGGTACAATGAGCAGTTCTTC.

This clonotype was recorded a few times. The rearrangement uses TRBV9 and TRBJ2-1, with 14 bases fitting TRBD2. CDR1 is SGDLS and CDR2 is YYNGEE in the germline V gene. CDR3 length: 16 amino acids. Losses at the gene ends were 4 bases for V and 8 bases for J; bases not matched to a gene: 8. CDR3 bases: TGTGCCAGCAGCTCCCGACTAGCGGGAGGGCCCCATGAGCAGTTCTTC. It translates to CASSSRLAGGPHEQFF.

This clonotype was detected ten times or more. The chain combines TRBV10-3 with TRBJ2-7, with 11 positions matching TRBD2. Germline values: CDR1 ENHRY, CDR2 SYGVKD. V shed 10 bases and J 5 bases; nucleotides not matched to a gene: 7. This CDR3 contains 13 residues. This CDR3 reads CATQVSGRDEQYF. DNA of the CDR3: TGTGCCACACAGGTTAGCGGGAGGGACGAGCAGTACTTC.

This clonotype was found many times. A read error may produce the germline difference seen at one junction end. This chain links TRBV6-1 with TRBJ2-7; no clear D. In germline, CDR1 is MNHNS, CDR2 SASEGT. This CDR3 is built from 14 residues. CDR3 DNA: TGTGCCAGCCGTGACACGCTGGAAACCTACGAGCAGTACTTC. Translated: CASRDTLETYEQYF.

This clonotype was seen a single time. The V gene is TRBV27, the J gene TRBJ2-7; D possibly corresponds to TRBD2 (6 bases). This CDR3 region has 15 residues. V was pared by 8 bases and J by 2 bases, with 19 bases between. The V gene's germline CDR1 is MNHEY and CDR2 SMNVEV (reference sequence). In DNA, the CDR3 is TGTGCCAGCCGTCCCATAGCGGCTAGGACCTACGAGCAGTACTTC. It encodes CASRPIAARTYEQYF.

Concerning this clonotype: A junction end diverges from the germline sequence, so it may reflect a read error. This chain uses TRBV6-1 with TRBJ1-1; D is unresolved. CDR3 length equals 13 residues. Germline V gene data show CDR1 as MNHNS and CDR2 as SASEGT. The CDR3 nucleotides read TGTGCCAGCAGCCCGACAATGAACACTGAAGCTTCCTTT. Translated: CASSPTMNTEASF.